Listed here are 14 T cell receptor beta chains from one sample, sequenced in a study of cytomegalovirus exposure and HLA in healthy donors. The PCR employed 60 Vbeta primers together with 13 Jbeta primers. TCRdb's table, derived via immunoSEQ multiplex PCR, lists solely in-frame clones and lacks some. The table lists about 98,000 clones, about 81% of them singletons. The sequencing input was PBMCs. These receptor sequences come from a man younger than 35 in good health and CMV-seropositive.

The chain employs TRBV7-9 and TRBJ2-7; weak D call: TRBD1 (5 bases). The V end was cut by 8 bases, the J end by 6 bases, with 14 bases between. The CDR3 sequence is 12 residues long. CDR1 is SEHNR, CDR2 FQNEAQ, per germline (reference sequence). CDR3 in amino acids: CASANQGGEQYF. The CDR3 bases are TGTGCCAGCGCGAACCAGGGCGGCGAGCAGTACTTC.

This clone has a handful of counts. The rearrangement uses TRBV6-4 and TRBJ1-4; 7 nucleotides agree with TRBD1. This CDR3 comprises 15 residues. The trim removed 5 bases at V and 5 bases at J, leaving 8 bases unmatched. Germline CDR1 and CDR2: MRHNA and SNTAGT. The CDR3 spells CASSPSGTANEKLFF. CDR3 sequence (DNA): TGTGCCAGCAGTCCATCCGGGACAGCGAATGAAAAACTGTTTTTT.

This rearrangement joins TRBV5-1 to TRBJ2-2; TRBD2 matches 10 bases. Germline V gene data show CDR1 as SGHRS and CDR2 as YFSETQ. The V gene end was trimmed by 5 bases and the J gene end by 7 bases; junction bases not matched to a gene: 11. The CDR3 has 16 residues. The DNA for the CDR3 is TGCGCCAGCAGGATCCTAGCGGGGGTCAAGGTCGGGGAGCTGTTTTTT. It specifies CASRILAGVKVGELFF.

There are a few counts of this clone. V gene TRBV6-1 combines with J gene TRBJ2-7; the D gene is possibly TRBD2 (5 bases). The V end was cut by 1 base, the J end by 12 bases, with 10 bases between. Germline V gene data show CDR1 as MNHNS and CDR2 as SASEGT. The length of the CDR3 is 11 residues. In DNA, the CDR3 is TGTGCCAGCAGTGAAGGGGGAGTTTCGTACTTC. Its translation: CASSEGGVSYF.

J is TRBJ2-1 and V is TRBV28, with 7 nucleotides matching TRBD1. The CDR3 consists of 13 residues. V shed 9 bases and J 3 bases; nucleotides not matched to a gene: 5. The germline V gene has CDR1 MDHEN and CDR2 SYDVKM. The chain's CDR3 is CASEQGRYNEQFF. The CDR3, as DNA: TGTGCCAGTGAACAGGGGCGCTACAATGAGCAGTTCTTC.

The chain employs TRBV19 and TRBJ1-4; D uncertain. This CDR3 spans 15 amino acids. Germline CDR1 reads LNHDA; CDR2 reads SQIVND (reference sequence). V was shortened by 7 bases and J by 2 bases, with 14 bases between the two germline ends. The CDR3 nucleotides read TGTGCCAGTACCCCGAGGCCACCGACTAATGAAAAACTGTTTTTT. Translation: CASTPRPPTNEKLFF.

The rearrangement joins TRBV10-1 to TRBJ2-2; D possibly corresponds to TRBD1 (6 bases). Germline V gene lookup returns CDR1 WNHNN and CDR2 SYGVQD (reference sequence). This CDR3 contains 14 residues. V was trimmed by 3 bases and J by 6 bases, leaving 11 bases between them. The chain's CDR3 is CASSEYSGAGELFF. The CDR3 nucleotides read TGCGCCAGCAGTGAATATTCAGGGGCCGGGGAGCTGTTTTTT.

This sequence joins TRBV5-1 and TRBJ1-1; no reliable D call. This CDR3 is 13 amino acids long. Germline V gene sequence: CDR1 SGHRS, CDR2 YFSETQ. Between the trimmed V and J ends, which lost 4 bases and 0 bases, there was a span of 7 bases. The CDR3 nucleotides read TGCGCCAGCAGCAAGGAGGTGAACACTGAAGCTTTCTTT. The encoded protein is CASSKEVNTEAFF.

The chain combines TRBV7-8 with TRBJ1-5; D not resolved. Germline CDR1 SGHVS, CDR2 FQNEAQ. V lost 5 bases, J lost 3 bases, and 11 bases lay in between. The CDR3 consists of 14 residues. CDR3 residues: CASSRVSVNQPQHF. In DNA form, the CDR3 reads TGTGCCAGCAGCCGGGTCTCCGTCAATCAGCCCCAGCATTTT.

This chain links TRBV29-1 with TRBJ1-1; 10 positions match TRBD1. CDR3 length: 14 residues. J gave up 6 bases and V 7 bases, and 11 bases lay outside the gene matches. Germline assignment: CDR1 SQVTM and CDR2 ANQGSEA. CDR3 coding DNA: TGCAGCGCCCCACGCCGGGACAGGGGCCCTGAAGCTTTCTTT. Its translation is CSAPRRDRGPEAFF.

The V gene is TRBV27, the J gene TRBJ1-2, with 12 bases identical to TRBD1. The V segment lost 5 bases and the J segment 13 bases; nucleotides outside the gene matches: 5. Germline CDR1 and CDR2: MNHEY and SMNVEV (reference sequence). The CDR3 contains 12 residues. The CDR3 coding sequence is TGTGCCAGCAGTCCAGGGACAGGGGGCGGCACCTTC. Encoded protein: CASSPGTGGGTF.

This clone was counted once. This chain connects TRBV28 to TRBJ1-6, with D unresolved. V shed 5 bases and J shed 7 bases, with 18 bases lying between them. The CDR3 contains 16 residues. The germline CDR1 and CDR2 sequences are MDHEN and SYDVKM. The CDR3 region is CASSLYREQINSPLHF. DNA for the CDR3: TGTGCCAGCAGTCTATACCGGGAACAGATAAATTCACCCCTCCACTTT. Combining the CDR3 with reference TRBV28 and TRBJ1-6 gives the whole variable domain DVKVTQSSRYLVKRTGEKVFLECVQDMDHENMFWYRQDPGLGLRLIYFSYDVKMKEKGDIPEGYSVSREKKERFSLILESASTNQTSMYLCASSLYREQINSPLHFGNGTRLTVT.

The V and J genes are TRBV10-3 and TRBJ1-5; possible D gene TRBD1, 6 bases. Per germline, CDR1 ENHRY and CDR2 SYGVKD. Trimming shortened V by 0 bases and J by 6 bases, and 9 bases separated the two germline ends. This CDR3 is built from 14 residues. The CDR3 sequence is CAISESGRGQPQHF. DNA of the CDR3: TGTGCCATCAGTGAGTCCGGCAGGGGTCAGCCCCAGCATTTT.

This sequence joins TRBV5-1 and TRBJ1-2, with 8 bases matching TRBD1. The ends lost 0 bases at V and 8 bases at J; junction bases unmatched: 3. Germline CDR1 and CDR2: SGHRS and YFSETQ. The length of the CDR3 is 13 residues. The CDR3 nucleotides are TGCGCCAGCAGCTTGGATGGACAGGGCGGCTACACCTTC. This gives the protein CASSLDGQGGYTF.